The clone carrying this T cell receptor (beta chain) was recorded many times. The sample originates from a study of low-dose radiotherapy and immunotherapy resistance in tumors. Time point given: before trial treatment. Eligibility was restricted to patients presenting with advanced solid tumors that lacked tumor-infiltrating lymphocytes. The ends were cut back, 3 bases at V and 3 bases at J, with 14 bases in the middle. Germline V gene sequence: CDR1 SQVTM, CDR2 ANQGSEA. The CDR3 is 15 residues long. First-strand cDNA relied on TRAV- and TRBV-specific primers spanning alpha and beta chains. The authors amplified TCRs for 20 to 25 PCR cycles with a constant-region primer and a V-primer adapter. MiXCR, applied by TCRdb to the reads, yields one record per CDR3 protein. The repertoire holds 60,000 to 75,000 distinct CDR3 sequences, with more than 25% as singletons.

This clonotype originated in a male donor with rectosigmoid adenocarcinoma. The source was PBMCs, collected before treatment. The rearrangement joins TRBV29-1 to TRBJ2-2, with D perhaps TRBD2 (5 bases). In DNA, the CDR3 is TGCAGCGTTGACGGAGGAAGGGAGCACACCGGGGAGCTGTTTTTT. It specifies CSVDGGREHTGELFF.